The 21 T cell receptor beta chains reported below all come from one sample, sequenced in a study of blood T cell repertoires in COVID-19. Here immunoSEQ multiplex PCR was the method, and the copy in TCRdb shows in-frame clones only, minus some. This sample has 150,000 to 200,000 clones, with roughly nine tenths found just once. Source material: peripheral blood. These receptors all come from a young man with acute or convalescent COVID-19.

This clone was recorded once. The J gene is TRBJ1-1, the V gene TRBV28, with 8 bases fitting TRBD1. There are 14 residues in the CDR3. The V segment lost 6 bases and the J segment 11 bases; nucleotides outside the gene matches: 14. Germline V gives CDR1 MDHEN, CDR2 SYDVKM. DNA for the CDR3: TGTGCCAGCAGCCCCCGGGACAGGCCTTTCGAGGCTTTCTTT. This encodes CASSPRDRPFEAFF.

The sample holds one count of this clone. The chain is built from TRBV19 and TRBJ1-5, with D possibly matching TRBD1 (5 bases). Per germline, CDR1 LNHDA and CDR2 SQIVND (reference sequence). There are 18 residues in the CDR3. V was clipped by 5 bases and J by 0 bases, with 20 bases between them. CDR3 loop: CASSFRRGGENSNQPQHF. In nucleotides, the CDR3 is TGTGCCAGTAGTTTTAGGAGGGGAGGGGAAAATAGCAATCAGCCCCAGCATTTT.

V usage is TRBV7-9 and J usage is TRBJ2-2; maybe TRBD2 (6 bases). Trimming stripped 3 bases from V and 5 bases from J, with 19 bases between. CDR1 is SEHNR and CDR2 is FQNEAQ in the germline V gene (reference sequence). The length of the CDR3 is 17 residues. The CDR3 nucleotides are TGTGCCAGCAGCTTCCGCCCAGGAATAGCGGTGACCGGGGAGCTGTTTTTT. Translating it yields CASSFRPGIAVTGELFF.

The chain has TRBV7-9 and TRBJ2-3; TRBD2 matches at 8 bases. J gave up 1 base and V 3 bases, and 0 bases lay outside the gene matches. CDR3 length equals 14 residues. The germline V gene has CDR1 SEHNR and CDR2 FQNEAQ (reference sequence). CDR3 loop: CASSFSGGTDTQYF. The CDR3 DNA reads TGTGCCAGCAGCTTTAGCGGGGGCACAGATACGCAGTATTTT.

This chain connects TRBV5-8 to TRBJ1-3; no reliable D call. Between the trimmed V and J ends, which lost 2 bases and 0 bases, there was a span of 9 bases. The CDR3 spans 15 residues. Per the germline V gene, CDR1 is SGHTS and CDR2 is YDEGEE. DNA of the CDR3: TGTGCCAGCAGCTTAGACTTCAGCTCTGGAAACACCATATATTTT. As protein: CASSLDFSSGNTIYF.

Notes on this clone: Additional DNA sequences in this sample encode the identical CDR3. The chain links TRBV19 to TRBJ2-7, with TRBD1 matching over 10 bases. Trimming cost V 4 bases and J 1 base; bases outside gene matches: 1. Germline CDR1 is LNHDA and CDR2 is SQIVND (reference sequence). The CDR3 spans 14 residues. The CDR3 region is CASSTGQGSYEQYF. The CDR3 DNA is TGTGCCAGTAGTACGGGACAGGGGTCCTACGAGCAGTACTTC.

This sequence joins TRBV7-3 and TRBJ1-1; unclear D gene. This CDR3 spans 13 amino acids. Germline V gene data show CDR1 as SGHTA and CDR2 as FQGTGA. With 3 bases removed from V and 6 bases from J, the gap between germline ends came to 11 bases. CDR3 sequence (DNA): TGTGCCAGCAGCTTTCTCGAGAGGGCTGAAGCTTTCTTT. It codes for CASSFLERAEAFF.

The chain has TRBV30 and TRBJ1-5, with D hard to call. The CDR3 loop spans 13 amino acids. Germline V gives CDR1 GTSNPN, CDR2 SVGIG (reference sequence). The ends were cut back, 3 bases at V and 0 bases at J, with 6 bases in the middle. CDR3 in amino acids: CAWSRSSNQPQHF. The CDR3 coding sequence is TGTGCCTGGAGCAGATCTAGCAATCAGCCCCAGCATTTT.

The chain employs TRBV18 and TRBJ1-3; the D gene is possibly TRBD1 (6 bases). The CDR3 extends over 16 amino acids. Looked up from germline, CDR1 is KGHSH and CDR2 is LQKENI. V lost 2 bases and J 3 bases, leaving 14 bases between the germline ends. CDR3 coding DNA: TGTGCCAGCTCACCATACCGGGACATAAATGGAAACACCATATATTTT. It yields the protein CASSPYRDINGNTIYF.

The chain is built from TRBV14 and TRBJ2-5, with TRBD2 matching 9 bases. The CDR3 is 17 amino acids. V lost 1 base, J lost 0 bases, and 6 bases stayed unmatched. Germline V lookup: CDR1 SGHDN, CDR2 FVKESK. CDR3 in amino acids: CASSQALAGGYQETQYF. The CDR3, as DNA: TGTGCCAGCAGCCAAGCACTTGCGGGGGGGTACCAAGAGACCCAGTACTTC.

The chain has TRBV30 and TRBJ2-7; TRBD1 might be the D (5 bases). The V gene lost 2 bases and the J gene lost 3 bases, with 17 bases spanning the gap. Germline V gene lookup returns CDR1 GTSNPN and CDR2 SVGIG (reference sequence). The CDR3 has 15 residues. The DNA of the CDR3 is TGTGCCTGGAGTATATCTATCGGACAACACTACGAGCAGTACGTC. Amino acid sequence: CAWSISIGQHYEQYV.

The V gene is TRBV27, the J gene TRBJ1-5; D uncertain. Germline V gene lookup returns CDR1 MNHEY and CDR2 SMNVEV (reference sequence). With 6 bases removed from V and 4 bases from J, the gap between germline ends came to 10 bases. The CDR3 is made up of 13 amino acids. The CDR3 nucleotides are TGTGCCAGCAGCCGAAACGGGAATCAGCCCCAGCATTTT. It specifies CASSRNGNQPQHF.

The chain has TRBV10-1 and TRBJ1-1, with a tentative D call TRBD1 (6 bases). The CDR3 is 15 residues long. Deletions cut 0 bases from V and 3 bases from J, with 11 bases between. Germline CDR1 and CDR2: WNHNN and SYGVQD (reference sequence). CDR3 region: CASSESPQGYTEAFF. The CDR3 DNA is TGCGCCAGCAGTGAGTCGCCACAGGGATACACTGAAGCTTTCTTT.

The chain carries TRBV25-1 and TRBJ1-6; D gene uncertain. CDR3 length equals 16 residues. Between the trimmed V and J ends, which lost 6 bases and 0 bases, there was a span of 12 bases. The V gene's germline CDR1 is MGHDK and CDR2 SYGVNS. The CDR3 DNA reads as TGTGCCAGCAGCTGGGCTGAAAGCTCCTATAATTCACCCCTCCACTTT. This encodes CASSWAESSYNSPLHF.

CDR3 in DNA: TGTGCCAGCAGCTTAGTTAACCAAGAGACCCAGTACTTC. Its protein product is CASSLVNQETQYF. This chain uses TRBV7-7 with TRBJ2-5; D gene uncertain. The CDR3 extends over 13 amino acids. CDR1 is SSHAT, CDR2 FNYEAQ, per germline (reference sequence). V shed 1 base and J shed 0 bases, with 3 bases lying between them. Full variable domain (remainder filled in from reference TRBV7-7 and TRBJ2-5): GAGVSQSPRYKVTKRGQDVTLRCDPISSHATLYWYQQALGQGPEFLTYFNYEAQPDKSGLPSDRFSAERPEGSISTLTIQRTEQRDSAMYRCASSLVNQETQYFGPGTRLLVL.

CDR3 region: CASSLGAGPNYGYTF. Written as DNA, the CDR3 is TGTGCCAGCAGCTTGGGGGCAGGTCCTAACTATGGCTACACCTTC. The chain uses TRBV5-6 and TRBJ1-2; no definite D call. Deletions cut 0 bases from V and 0 bases from J, with 9 bases between. Per germline, CDR1 SGHDT and CDR2 YYEEEE. The CDR3 loop spans 15 amino acids.

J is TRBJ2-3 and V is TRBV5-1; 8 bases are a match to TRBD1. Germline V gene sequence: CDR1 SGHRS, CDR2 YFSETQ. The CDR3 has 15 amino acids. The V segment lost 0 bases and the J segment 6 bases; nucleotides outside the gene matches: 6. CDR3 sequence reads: CASSLAVRGQDTQYF. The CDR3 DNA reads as TGCGCCAGCAGCTTGGCCGTCAGGGGGCAGGATACGCAGTATTTT.

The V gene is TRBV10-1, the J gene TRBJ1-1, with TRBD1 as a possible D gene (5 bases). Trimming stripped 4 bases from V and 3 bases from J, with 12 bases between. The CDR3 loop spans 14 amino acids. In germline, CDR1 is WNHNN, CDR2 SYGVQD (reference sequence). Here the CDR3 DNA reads TGCGCCAGCAGTGCGGGCAGGGAAGACACTGAAGCTTTCTTT. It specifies CASSAGREDTEAFF.

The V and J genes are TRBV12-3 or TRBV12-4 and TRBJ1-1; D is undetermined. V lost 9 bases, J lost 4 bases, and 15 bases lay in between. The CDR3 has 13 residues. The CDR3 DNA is TGTGCCAGTACGAGCAGACTCTCCACTGAAGCTTTCTTT. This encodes CASTSRLSTEAFF.

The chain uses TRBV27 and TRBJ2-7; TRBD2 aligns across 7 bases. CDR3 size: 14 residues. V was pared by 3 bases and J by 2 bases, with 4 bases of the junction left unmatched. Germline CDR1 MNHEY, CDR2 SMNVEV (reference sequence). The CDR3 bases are TGTGCCAGCAGTTTCCGGACTAGGCCCTACGAGCAGTACGTC. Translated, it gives CASSFRTRPYEQYV.

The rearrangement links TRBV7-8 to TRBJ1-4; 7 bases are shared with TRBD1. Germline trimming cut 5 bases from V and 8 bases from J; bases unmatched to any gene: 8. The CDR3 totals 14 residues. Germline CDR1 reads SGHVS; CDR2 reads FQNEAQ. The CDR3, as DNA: TGTGCCAGCAGCAGGAACAGGGGTCGGGAAAAACTGTTTTTT. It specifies CASSRNRGREKLFF. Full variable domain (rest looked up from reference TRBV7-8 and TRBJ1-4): GAGVSQSPRYKVAKRGQDVALRCDPISGHVSLFWYQQALGQGPEFLTYFQNEAQLDKSGLPSDRFFAERPEGSVSTLKIQRTQQEDSAVYLCASSRNRGREKLFFGSGTQLSVL.